Sequencing of this TCR beta chain was carried out in a study of shared clonotypes between healthy human individuals. The repertoire was sequenced with immunoSEQ multiplex PCR; TCRdb's copy has only in-frame clones and lacks some. The data show 500,000 or so clones, with roughly 95% seen just once and approximately 0.067% held by the top ten. The ends lost 5 bases at V and 8 bases at J; junction bases unmatched: 9. CDR3 length: 14 amino acids. Germline lookup yields CDR1 MGHDK and CDR2 SYGVNS. This clone was counted a single time. This TCR derives from a woman aged 30 to 39 in good health. The chain carries TRBV25-1 and TRBJ2-4; TRBD1 matches 7 bases. The sample taken for sequencing was naive CD4+ T cells sorted from blood. Subset in this sample: CD45RA+ positively selected. In DNA, the CDR3 is TGTGCCAGCAGTAGCCCAGGGGGATTCGACATTCAGTACTTC. Its translation is CASSSPGGFDIQYF.